Below, 14 T cell receptor beta chains from the same sample are listed, as sequenced in a study of shared clonotypes between healthy human individuals. Method: immunoSEQ multiplex PCR; TCRdb's copy keeps in-frame clones and lacks some. Among some 2,100,000 clones listed, around 95% were seen once. Sequencing was carried out using naive CD4+ T cells sorted from blood. The subset here: CD45RA+ positively selected. All receptors derive from a man aged 18 to 35 in good health.

Concerning this clone itself: Other nucleotide sequences from this sample produce the same CDR3. The J gene is TRBJ1-4, the V gene TRBV6-6; D gene unclear. CDR3 length: 14 amino acids. The germline CDR1 and CDR2 sequences are MNHNY and SVGAGI (reference sequence). V lost 6 bases and J 2 bases, leaving 10 bases between the germline ends. CDR3 in DNA: TGTGCCAGCAGCTATCCAGAGACTAATGAAAAACTGTTTTTT. As protein: CASSYPETNEKLFF.

This sequence joins TRBV11-2 and TRBJ2-3; 7 nucleotides align to TRBD2. V gave up 5 bases and J gave up 0 bases; unmatched junction bases: 11. Germline loops: CDR1 SGHAT, CDR2 FQNNGV. This CDR3 contains 17 residues. DNA for the CDR3: TGTGCCAGCAGCATCCGACTAGCAACTACCAGCACAGATACGCAGTATTTT. Its protein is CASSIRLATTSTDTQYF.

The V call is TRBV9, the J call TRBJ2-7, with 8 bases matching TRBD2. This CDR3 is built from 19 residues. CDR1 SGDLS and CDR2 YYNGEE come from the germline V gene. The J segment lost 3 bases and the V segment lost 0 bases, leaving 17 bases of the junction unmatched. The DNA for the CDR3 is TGTGCCAGCAGCGTAGCCGGATTTTATGGTACTAGCGGTAACTACGAGCAGTACTTC. Translation gives CASSVAGFYGTSGNYEQYF.

CDR3 DNA: TGTGCCATCAGTGAGGCACAGGGGCACACTGAAGCTTTCTTT. This sequence encodes CAISEAQGHTEAFF. This sequence joins TRBV10-3 and TRBJ1-1, with TRBD1 identical over 7 bases. CDR1 is ENHRY, CDR2 SYGVKD, per germline. V trimming: 2 bases; J trimming: 3 bases; junction bases outside the gene matches: 3. The CDR3 is 14 residues long.

V and J are TRBV4-2 and TRBJ2-3; 7 bases line up with TRBD2. Germline V lookup: CDR1 LGHNA, CDR2 YNFKEQ. CDR3 length: 17 amino acids. V shed 0 bases and J 2 bases; nucleotides not matched to a gene: 8. In DNA form, the CDR3 reads TGTGCCAGCAGCCAAGAAGTAACGGGGGGAACCACAGATACGCAGTATTTT. This encodes CASSQEVTGGTTDTQYF.

V gene TRBV6-1 combines with J gene TRBJ1-5; D might be TRBD1 (5 bases). The CDR3 consists of 17 residues. The germline V gene has CDR1 MNHNS and CDR2 SASEGT. Deletions cut 4 bases from V and 0 bases from J, with 16 bases between. CDR3 coding DNA: TGTGCCAGCAGTGCCCAGGGCAGTACCCTTAGCAATCAGCCCCAGCATTTT. This gives the protein CASSAQGSTLSNQPQHF.

J is TRBJ2-3 and V is TRBV11-2; 11 bases fit TRBD2. V shed 7 bases and J 7 bases; nucleotides not matched to a gene: 4. This CDR3 has 13 amino acids. Germline CDR1 and CDR2: SGHAT and FQNNGV. CDR3 coding DNA: TGTGCCAGCACCGGGACTAGCGGTTATACGCAGTATTTT. Encoded protein: CASTGTSGYTQYF.

The genes are TRBV5-6 and TRBJ2-3; D is unclear. Trimming shortened V by 0 bases and J by 3 bases, and 11 bases separated the two germline ends. Germline V gives CDR1 SGHDT, CDR2 YYEEEE. The CDR3 spans 15 residues. CDR3 sequence reads: CASSLDEYATDTQYF. In nucleotides, the CDR3 is TGTGCCAGCAGCTTGGATGAATACGCGACAGATACGCAGTATTTT.

This rearrangement joins TRBV2 to TRBJ2-7; 8 bases match TRBD1. V lost 3 bases to trimming and J lost 5 bases; unmatched junction nucleotides: 3. The CDR3 loop spans 13 amino acids. CDR1 SNHLY and CDR2 FYNNEI come from the germline V gene. This chain's CDR3 is CASSETGVHEQYF. The CDR3 DNA sequence: TGTGCCAGCAGTGAGACAGGGGTCCACGAGCAGTACTTC.

The gene calls are TRBV5-8 and TRBJ1-5; a weak D match, TRBD1 (5 bases). The CDR3 runs 16 residues. V lost 2 bases and J lost 7, with 19 bases in between. Germline V gene data show CDR1 as SGHTS and CDR2 as YDEGEE. The CDR3 region has the DNA TGTGCCAGCAGCTTCCTCTTGGGACCAACGGGGCAGCCCCAGCATTTT. Translation: CASSFLLGPTGQPQHF.

As to this clone: The sample has other DNA sequences that encode this CDR3 too. The chain joins TRBV18 to TRBJ2-5; D may be TRBD1 (6 bases). Germline assignment: CDR1 KGHSH and CDR2 LQKENI. The V end lost 0 bases, the J end lost 5 bases, and 10 bases lay between the germline ends. The CDR3 length is 14 residues. The CDR3 is CASSPPGRGETQYF. CDR3 nucleotide sequence: TGTGCCAGCTCACCACCCGGCAGGGGTGAGACCCAGTACTTC. The complete variable domain, with remaining parts taken from reference TRBV18 and TRBJ2-5, reads NAGVMQNPRHLVRRRGQEARLRCSPMKGHSHVYWYRQLPEEGLKFMVYLQKENIIDESGMPKERFSAEFPKEGPSILRIQQVVRGDSAAYFCASSPPGRGETQYFGPGTRLLVL.

The chain recombines TRBV10-2 with TRBJ2-2; TRBD1 matches at 7 bases. V trimming: 3 bases; J trimming: 0 bases; junction bases outside the gene matches: 1. Per the germline V gene, CDR1 is WSHSY and CDR2 is SAAADI. The CDR3 is made up of 15 amino acids. Here the CDR3 reads CASSDGTANTGELFF. CDR3 bases: TGCGCCAGCAGTGATGGGACAGCGAACACCGGGGAGCTGTTTTTT.

V gene TRBV19 combines with J gene TRBJ2-2, with a possible D match to TRBD1 (5 bases). In germline, CDR1 is LNHDA, CDR2 SQIVND (reference sequence). The CDR3 has 16 amino acids. Trimming shortened V by 6 bases and J by 4 bases, and 18 bases separated the two germline ends. CDR3 in DNA: TGTGCCAGTAGGTGGACACCCATGAGTATCACCGGGGAGCTGTTTTTT. As protein: CASRWTPMSITGELFF.

The rearrangement links TRBV7-9 to TRBJ2-1; TRBD1 agrees at 7 bases. Germline V gene sequence: CDR1 SEHNR, CDR2 FQNEAQ (reference sequence). After removal of 1 base from V and 6 bases from J, the junction contained 6 bases not matched to a gene. The CDR3 covers 15 residues. The CDR3 protein is CASSLGRDRANEQFF. CDR3 bases: TGTGCCAGCAGCTTAGGTCGGGACAGAGCCAATGAGCAGTTCTTC.